Below, 8 T cell receptor beta chains from the same sample are listed, as sequenced in a study of identical twins. One entry per CDR3 protein, called by TCRdb with MiXCR from the 5' RACE reads. The sample includes under 250,000 distinct CDR3 sequences, roughly 10% of them seen just once. Sequencing was performed on memory (CD45RO+) T cells sorted from blood. Receptors were obtained from a woman aged 18-35 years in good health.

This clonotype was detected ten times or more. The chain employs TRBV5-6 and TRBJ1-4; D is unclear. Germline V gene data show CDR1 as SGHDT and CDR2 as YYEEEE. The CDR3 extends over 14 amino acids. V was trimmed by 4 bases and J by 8 bases, leaving 15 bases between them. CDR3 residues: CASSDTSSSEKLFF. CDR3 coding DNA: TGTGCCAGCAGCGACACAAGCTCTTCCGAAAAACTGTTTTTT.

This clonotype was counted at least ten times. The chain is built from TRBV10-3 and TRBJ2-5; D unclear. Looked up from germline, CDR1 is ENHRY and CDR2 is SYGVKD. The CDR3 has 11 amino acids. The V end lost 2 bases, the J end lost 5 bases, and 3 bases lay between the germline ends. The CDR3 reads CAISEGETQYF. In DNA, the CDR3 is TGTGCCATCAGTGAGGGGGAGACCCAGTACTTC.

The chain joins TRBV20-1 to TRBJ1-3, with D possibly matching TRBD1 (6 bases). This CDR3 comprises 12 residues. V gave up 0 bases and J gave up 12 bases, with 12 bases separating them. The germline V gene has CDR1 DFQATT and CDR2 SNEGSKA (reference sequence). In DNA form, the CDR3 reads TGCAGTGCTAGAGAAGGGGGATCGGGCATATATTTT. Its translation: CSAREGGSGIYF.

This clonotype has only a few counts. V is TRBV11-3 and J is TRBJ2-2; D perhaps matches TRBD2 (5 bases). The CDR3 has 13 amino acids. V lost 4 bases to trimming and J lost 12 bases, with 15 bases between them. Germline CDR1 reads SGHNT; CDR2 reads YENEEA. As DNA, the CDR3 is TGTGCCAGCAGCTATTTGGGTCCGGGGAAGCTGTTTTTT. Residues: CASSYLGPGKLFF.

This chain joins TRBV11-2 and TRBJ2-5; 7 bases are shared with TRBD1. Trimming removed 7 bases from V and 3 bases from J; junction bases left unmatched: 5. CDR1 SGHAT and CDR2 FQNNGV come from the germline V gene. The CDR3 sequence is 13 residues long. The CDR3 sequence is CASKRGPEETQYF. The CDR3 DNA reads as TGTGCCAGCAAGAGGGGGCCGGAAGAGACCCAGTACTTC.

This chain connects TRBV7-2 to TRBJ2-2; a weak D match, TRBD1 (5 bases). Per germline, CDR1 SGHTA and CDR2 FQGNSA. The germline V and J ends were trimmed by 2 bases and 1 base, with 8 bases remaining between them. This CDR3 is 15 amino acids long. The CDR3 nucleotides are TGTGCCAGCAGCTTACTAGACAGGAACACCGGGGAGCTGTTTTTT. Its protein product is CASSLLDRNTGELFF.

This clonotype showed up just a few times. V gene TRBV10-3 combines with J gene TRBJ2-3; D tentatively reads TRBD1 or TRBD2 (5 bases each). Looked up from germline, CDR1 is ENHRY and CDR2 is SYGVKD. V lost 7 bases and J lost 6, with 17 bases in between. The CDR3 covers 14 residues. The chain's CDR3 is CAITPTGGSDTQYF. CDR3 coding DNA: TGTGCCATCACTCCAACTGGGGGTTCGGATACGCAGTATTTT.

This clonotype was seen many times. J is TRBJ2-3 and V is TRBV4-3; 11 positions match TRBD2. From germline, CDR1 is LGHNA and CDR2 YSLEER. The CDR3 has 20 residues. Trimming removed 1 base from V and 5 bases from J; junction bases left unmatched: 17. The CDR3 reads CASSQVPSSGSSGGGDTQYF. The CDR3 DNA reads as TGCGCCAGCAGCCAAGTACCCTCTAGCGGGAGTAGCGGGGGGGGAGATACGCAGTATTTT.